The TCR beta chain described here comes from a study of vaccination effects on CD4 cells after COVID-19. The data were produced by immunoSEQ multiplex PCR, yet TCRdb's version contains in-frame clones alone and is incomplete. In the table there are 64,000 or so clones, roughly 80% of which are singletons. On this clone itself: Its antigen remains unidentified. This sample also contains other DNA sequences that code for the same CDR3.

Pools of viral peptides were used by the ViraFEST assay to expand antigen-specific CD4+ T cells ahead of sequencing. Isolation of CD4+ T cells took place after less than twelve days of culture. All participants had two doses of either the BNT162b2 or mRNA-1273 vaccine. The germline V and J ends were trimmed by 3 bases and 1 base, with 6 bases remaining between them. The germline gives CDR1 LGHDT, CDR2 YNNKEL (reference sequence). The CDR3 spans 13 residues. Sequenced here: CD4+ T cells from PBMCs cultured with HCoV-OC43 spike peptides, sampled after COVID-19 vaccination. Noted subset: HCoV-OC43 spike overlapping peptide pool stimulation. This clonotype originated in a human donor who received a COVID-19 vaccine. V and J are TRBV3-1 (or the pseudogene TRBV3-2) and TRBJ1-1, with unresolved D. The DNA for the CDR3 is TGTGCCAGCAGCCAGGGTCGGAACACTGAAGCTTTCTTT. This translates into CASSQGRNTEAFF.